This passage covers 3 T cell receptor beta chains from one sample sequenced in a study of beta chain features in type 1 diabetes. Study-wide results and limits: Patients with Type 1 diabetes showed moderately but significantly shorter TCRB CDR3s in all four CD4+ subsets.

As every portion of the isolated RNA was reverse transcribed, the sequencing read expressed TCRB transcripts. The assay was immunoSEQ multiplex PCR, and TCRdb's table has in-frame clones only and misses some. Counted here are hundreds of thousands of clones, 11% to 15% occurring once; the ten biggest clones make up 0.035% to 0.04%. No cognate antigen is known for these TCRs. What was sequenced was naive CD4+ T cells from blood. These receptors were taken from a man aged 18 to 29 with type 1 diabetes.

This chain joins TRBV6-5 and TRBJ2-3; 9 bases line up with TRBD2. CDR3 length equals 15 residues. The germline CDR1 and CDR2 sequences are MNHEY and SVGAGI. Trimming took 5 bases from V and 2 from J; bases not matched to a gene: 5. CDR3 nucleotide sequence: TGTGCCAGCAGTCCCCGGACTAGCGCCACAGATACGCAGTATTTT. It encodes CASSPRTSATDTQYF.

This clone was counted between two and nine times. The chain joins TRBV30 to TRBJ2-7; possible D gene TRBD2, 5 bases. The CDR3 runs to 14 residues. Germline V gene sequence: CDR1 GTSNPN, CDR2 SVGIG (reference sequence). Trimming cost V 5 bases and J 4 bases, with 18 bases left between them. The CDR3 reads CAWAIGVSAYEQYF. The DNA for the CDR3 is TGTGCCTGGGCTATCGGGGTATCGGCGTACGAGCAGTACTTC.

This clone was observed a few times. The V gene is TRBV25-1, the J gene TRBJ2-7; D is ambiguous. Per the germline V gene, CDR1 is MGHDK and CDR2 is SYGVNS. This CDR3 is built from 16 residues. Between the trimmed V and J ends, which lost 2 bases and 3 bases, there was a span of 17 bases. CDR3 in amino acids: CASSEGLGRSHYEQYF. The CDR3 bases are TGTGCCAGCAGTGAAGGGTTGGGCAGAAGCCACTACGAGCAGTACTTC.